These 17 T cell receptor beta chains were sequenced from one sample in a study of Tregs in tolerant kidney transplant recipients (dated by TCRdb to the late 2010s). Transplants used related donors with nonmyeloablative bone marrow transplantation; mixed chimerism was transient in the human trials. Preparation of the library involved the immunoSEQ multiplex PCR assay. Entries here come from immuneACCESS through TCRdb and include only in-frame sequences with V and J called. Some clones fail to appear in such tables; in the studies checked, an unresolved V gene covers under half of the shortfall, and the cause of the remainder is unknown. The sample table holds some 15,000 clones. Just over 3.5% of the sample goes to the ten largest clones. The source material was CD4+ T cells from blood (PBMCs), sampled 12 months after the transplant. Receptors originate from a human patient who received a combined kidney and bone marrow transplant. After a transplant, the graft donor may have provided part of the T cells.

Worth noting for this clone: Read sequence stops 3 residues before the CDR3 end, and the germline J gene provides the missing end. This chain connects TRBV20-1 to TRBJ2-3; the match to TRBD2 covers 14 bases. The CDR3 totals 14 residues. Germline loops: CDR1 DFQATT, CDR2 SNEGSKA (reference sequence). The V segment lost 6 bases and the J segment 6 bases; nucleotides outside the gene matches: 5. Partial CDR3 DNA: TGCAGTGCGCCGACTAGCGGGAGGGCGGATACG. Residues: CSAPTSGRADT. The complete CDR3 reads CSAPTSGRADTQYF.

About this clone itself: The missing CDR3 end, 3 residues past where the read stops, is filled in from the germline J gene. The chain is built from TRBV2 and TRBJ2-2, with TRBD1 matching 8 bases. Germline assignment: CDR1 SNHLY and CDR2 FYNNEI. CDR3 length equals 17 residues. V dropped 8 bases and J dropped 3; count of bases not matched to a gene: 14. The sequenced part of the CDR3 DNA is TGTGCCAGCTCTTTGGATCGGACAGGGTTCGACACCGGGGAG. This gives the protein CASSLDRTGFDTGE. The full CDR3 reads CASSLDRTGFDTGELFF.

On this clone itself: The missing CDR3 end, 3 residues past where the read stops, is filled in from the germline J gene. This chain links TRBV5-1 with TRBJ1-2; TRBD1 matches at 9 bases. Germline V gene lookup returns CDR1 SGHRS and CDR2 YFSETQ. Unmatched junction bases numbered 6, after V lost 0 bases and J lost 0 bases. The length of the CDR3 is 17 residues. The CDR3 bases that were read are TGCGCCAGCAGCTTGGTCCCGGGACAGGGTACTAACTATGGC. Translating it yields CASSLVPGQGTNYG. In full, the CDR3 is CASSLVPGQGTNYGYTF.

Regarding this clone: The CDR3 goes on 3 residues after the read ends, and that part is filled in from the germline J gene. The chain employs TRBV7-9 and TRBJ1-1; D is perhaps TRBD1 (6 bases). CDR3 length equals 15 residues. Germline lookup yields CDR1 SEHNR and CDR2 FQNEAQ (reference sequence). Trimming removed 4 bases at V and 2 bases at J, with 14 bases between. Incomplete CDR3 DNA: TGTGCCAGCAGCTCCTTACAGGGCTTAAACACTGAA. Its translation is CASSSLQGLNTE. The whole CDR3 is CASSSLQGLNTEAFF.

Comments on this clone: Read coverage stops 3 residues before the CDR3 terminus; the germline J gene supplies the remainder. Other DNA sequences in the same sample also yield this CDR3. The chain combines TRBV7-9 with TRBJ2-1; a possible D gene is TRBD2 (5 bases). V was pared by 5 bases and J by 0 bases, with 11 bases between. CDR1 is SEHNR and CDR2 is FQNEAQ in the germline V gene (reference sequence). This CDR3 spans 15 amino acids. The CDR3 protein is CASSPRGNSYNEQFF. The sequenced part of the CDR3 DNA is TGTGCCAGCAGCCCTCGGGGAAACTCCTACAATGAG.

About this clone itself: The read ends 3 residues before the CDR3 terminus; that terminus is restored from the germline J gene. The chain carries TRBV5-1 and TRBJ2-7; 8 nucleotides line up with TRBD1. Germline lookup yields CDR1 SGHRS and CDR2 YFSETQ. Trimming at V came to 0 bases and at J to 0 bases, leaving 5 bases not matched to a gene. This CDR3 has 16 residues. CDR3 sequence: CASSLDDRGFSYEQYF. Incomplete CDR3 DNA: TGCGCCAGCAGCTTGGACGACAGGGGTTTCTCCTACGAG.

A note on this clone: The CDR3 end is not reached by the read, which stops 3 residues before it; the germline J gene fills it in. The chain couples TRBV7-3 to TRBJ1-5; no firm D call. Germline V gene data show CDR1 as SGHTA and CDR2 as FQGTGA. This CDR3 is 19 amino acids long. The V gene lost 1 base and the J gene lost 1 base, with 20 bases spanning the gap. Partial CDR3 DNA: TGTGCCAGCAGCTTAATCAAAAGTGGTCGGGGAGGAAGCAATCAGCCC. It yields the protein CASSLIKSGRGGSNQP. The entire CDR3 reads CASSLIKSGRGGSNQPQHF. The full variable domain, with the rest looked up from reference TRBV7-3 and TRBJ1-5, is GAGVSQTPSNKVTEKGKYVELRCDPISGHTALYWYRQSLGQGPEFLIYFQGTGAADDSGLPNDRFFAVRPEGSVSTLKIQRTERGDSAVYLCASSLIKSGRGGSNQPQHFGDGTRLSIL.

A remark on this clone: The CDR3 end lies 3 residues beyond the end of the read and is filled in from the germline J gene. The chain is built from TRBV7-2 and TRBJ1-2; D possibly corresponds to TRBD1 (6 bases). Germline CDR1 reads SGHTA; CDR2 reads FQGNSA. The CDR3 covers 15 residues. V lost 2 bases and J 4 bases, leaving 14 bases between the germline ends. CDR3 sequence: CASSLRQDRGYGYTF. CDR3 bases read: TGTGCCAGCAGCTTACGACAGGACCGAGGCTATGGC.

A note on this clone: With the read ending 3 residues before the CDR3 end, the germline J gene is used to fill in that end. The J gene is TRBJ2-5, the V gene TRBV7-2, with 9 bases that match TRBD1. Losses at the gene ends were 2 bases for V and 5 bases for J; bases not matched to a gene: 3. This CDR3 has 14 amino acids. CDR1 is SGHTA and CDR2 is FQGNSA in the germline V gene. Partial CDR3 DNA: TGTGCCAGCAGCTTAACAGGGGGCTTGGAGACC. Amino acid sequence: CASSLTGGLET. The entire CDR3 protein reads CASSLTGGLETQYF.

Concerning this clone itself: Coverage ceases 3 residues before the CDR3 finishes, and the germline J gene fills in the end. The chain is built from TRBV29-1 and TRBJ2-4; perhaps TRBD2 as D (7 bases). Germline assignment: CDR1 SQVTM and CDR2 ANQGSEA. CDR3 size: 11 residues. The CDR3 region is CSVVGGDTQYF. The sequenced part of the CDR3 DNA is TGCAGCGTTGTGGGGGGGGACACT. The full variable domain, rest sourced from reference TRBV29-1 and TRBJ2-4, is SAVISQKPSRDICQRGTSLTIQCQVDSQVTMMFWYRQQPGQSLTLIATANQGSEATYESGFVIDKFPISRPNLTFSTLTVSNMSPEDSSIYLCSVVGGDTQYFGAGTRLSVL.

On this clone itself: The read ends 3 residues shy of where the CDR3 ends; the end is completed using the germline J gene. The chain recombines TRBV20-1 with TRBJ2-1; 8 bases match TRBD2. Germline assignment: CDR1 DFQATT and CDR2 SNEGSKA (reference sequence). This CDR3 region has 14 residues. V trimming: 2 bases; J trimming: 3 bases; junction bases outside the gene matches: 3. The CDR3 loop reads CSARKLAGYNEQFF. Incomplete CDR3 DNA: TGCAGTGCTAGAAAGCTAGCGGGCTACAATGAG.

CDR3 protein: CASRPGQGRTDTQYF. CDR3 DNA (partial): TGTGCCAGCAGACCAGGACAGGGAAGGACAGATACG. V gene TRBV2 combines with J gene TRBJ2-3, with 8 bases identical to TRBD1. The CDR3 end falls 3 residues outside the read, so it is completed with the germline J gene. The V segment lost 6 bases and the J segment 3 bases; nucleotides outside the gene matches: 8. Germline lookup yields CDR1 SNHLY and CDR2 FYNNEI. This CDR3 has 15 residues.

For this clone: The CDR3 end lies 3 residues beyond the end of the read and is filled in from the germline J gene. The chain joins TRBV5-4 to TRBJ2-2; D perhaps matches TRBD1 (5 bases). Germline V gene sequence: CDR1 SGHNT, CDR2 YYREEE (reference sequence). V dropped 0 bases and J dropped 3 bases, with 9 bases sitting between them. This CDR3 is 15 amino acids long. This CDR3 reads CASSLAQGDTGELFF. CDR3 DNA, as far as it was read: TGTGCCAGCAGCTTGGCCCAGGGTGACACCGGGGAG. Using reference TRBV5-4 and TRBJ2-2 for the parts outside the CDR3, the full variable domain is ETGVTQSPTHLIKTRGQQVTLRCSSQSGHNTVSWYQQALGQGPQFIFQYYREEENGRGNFPPRFSGLQFPNYSSELNVNALELDDSALYLCASSLAQGDTGELFFGEGSRLTVL.

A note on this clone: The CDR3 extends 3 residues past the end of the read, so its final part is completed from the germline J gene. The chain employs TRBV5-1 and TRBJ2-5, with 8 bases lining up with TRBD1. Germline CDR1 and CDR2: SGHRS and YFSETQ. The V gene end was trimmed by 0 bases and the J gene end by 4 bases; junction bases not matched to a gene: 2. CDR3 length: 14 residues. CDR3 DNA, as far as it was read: TGCGCCAGCAGCTTGGGACAGGGGAGAGAGACC. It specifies CASSLGQGRET. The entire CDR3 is CASSLGQGRETQYF.

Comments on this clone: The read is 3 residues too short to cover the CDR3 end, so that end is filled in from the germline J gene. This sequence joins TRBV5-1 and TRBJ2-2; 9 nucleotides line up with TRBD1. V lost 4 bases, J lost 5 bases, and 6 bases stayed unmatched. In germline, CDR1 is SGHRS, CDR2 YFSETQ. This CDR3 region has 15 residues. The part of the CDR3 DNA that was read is TGCGCCAGCAGCGCGACAGGGGGTGGAACCGGGGAG. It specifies CASSATGGGTGE. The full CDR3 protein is CASSATGGGTGELFF.

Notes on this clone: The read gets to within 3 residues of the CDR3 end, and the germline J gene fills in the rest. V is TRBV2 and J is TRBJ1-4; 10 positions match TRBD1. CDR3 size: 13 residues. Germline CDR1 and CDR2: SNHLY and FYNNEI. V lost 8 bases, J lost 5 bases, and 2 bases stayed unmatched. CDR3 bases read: TGTGCCAGCCGGGGACAGGGGAATGAAAAA. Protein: CASRGQGNEK. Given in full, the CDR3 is CASRGQGNEKLFF.

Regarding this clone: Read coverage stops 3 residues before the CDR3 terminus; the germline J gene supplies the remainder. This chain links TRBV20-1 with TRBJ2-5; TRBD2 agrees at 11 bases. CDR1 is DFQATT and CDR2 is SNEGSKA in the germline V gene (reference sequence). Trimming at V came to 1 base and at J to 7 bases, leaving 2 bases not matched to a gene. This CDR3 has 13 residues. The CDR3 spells CSARGGTSGTQYF. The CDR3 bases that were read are TGCAGTGCTAGAGGGGGGACTAGCGGGACC.